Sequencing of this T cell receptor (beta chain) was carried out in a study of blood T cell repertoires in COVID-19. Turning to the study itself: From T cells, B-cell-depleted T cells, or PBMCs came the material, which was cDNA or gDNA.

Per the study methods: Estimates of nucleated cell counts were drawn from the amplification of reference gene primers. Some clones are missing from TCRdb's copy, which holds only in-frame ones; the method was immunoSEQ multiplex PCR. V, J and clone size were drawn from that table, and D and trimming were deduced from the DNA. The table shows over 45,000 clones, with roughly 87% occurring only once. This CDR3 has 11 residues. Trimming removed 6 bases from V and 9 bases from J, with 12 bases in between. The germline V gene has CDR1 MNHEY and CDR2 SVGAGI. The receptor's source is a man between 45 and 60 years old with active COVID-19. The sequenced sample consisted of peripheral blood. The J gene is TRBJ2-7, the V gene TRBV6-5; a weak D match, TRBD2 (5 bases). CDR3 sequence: CASSTREGQYF. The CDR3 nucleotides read TGTGCCAGCAGCACTAGGGAAGGGCAGTACTTC.